The clone carrying this T cell receptor beta chain was recorded a few times. The antigen remains unidentified. Mismatch with germline at one junction end may stem from a read error. A second PCR of 7 to 11 cycles used a sample-barcoded 5' primer and a J-beta primer mix. TCRdb re-called the 5' RACE reads with MiXCR, one entry per CDR3 protein. The table shows approximately 810,000 distinct CDR3 sequences, with around 26% occurring only once. The sample is drawn from a study of blood T cells in healthy people across ages. Across the whole study: There was about one barcoded beta molecule captured by template switching per two T cells. Whole-study findings and limits: Unknown CMV status may confound age-related changes in expanded clones.

The origin of this receptor is a woman of 80 years or more in good health. Sequencing was done on a sample of blood.

The CDR3 loop is CASSSTGNTGERFF. As DNA, the CDR3 is TGTGCCAGCAGCTCGACAGGGAACACCGGGGAGCGGTTTTTT. The chain uses TRBV6-5 and TRBJ2-2, with 7 bases lining up with TRBD1. The germline CDR1 and CDR2 sequences are MNHEY and SVGAGI. The length of the CDR3 is 14 residues.